This T cell receptor beta chain was sequenced for a study of blood T cells in healthy people across ages. The CDR3 is 17 amino acids. The germline gives CDR1 SQVTM, CDR2 ANQGSEA. Deletions cut 4 bases from V and 1 base from J, with 19 bases between. A sample-barcoded 5' primer and a J-beta primer mix were used in a second PCR of about 7 to 11 cycles. TCRdb re-analysed the 5' RACE reads in MiXCR, keeping a single row per CDR3 protein. The data hold roughly 1.6 million distinct CDR3 sequences, with 30% to 40% observed a single time. Study results and limitations: Naive CD4+ cell counts and diversity both ran higher in long-lived than in aged donors.

Worth noting for this clonotype: Its antigen is undetermined.

Sequenced material: blood. V usage is TRBV29-1 and J usage is TRBJ2-2, with D perhaps TRBD1 (5 bases). The origin of this receptor is a woman younger than 45 in good health. The CDR3 is CSVGGSQGRVNTGELFF. The CDR3 coding sequence is TGCAGCGTTGGAGGTAGTCAGGGTAGGGTGAACACCGGGGAGCTGTTTTTT.